This is a list of T cell receptor beta chains from one sample in a study of identical twins. TCRdb re-called the 5' RACE reads through MiXCR, storing one row per CDR3 protein. This table has about 900,000 distinct CDR3 sequences, over 9% appearing once. Separately, the same data were catalogued under a study of yellow fever vaccine responses in identical twins.

The sequencing sample was made of PBMCs. The receptors here all came from a woman aged 18-29 years in good health. The CDR3 runs from the conserved cysteine through the conserved F or W. Fields, in order: V gene, J gene, D gene, CDR3 protein. The D gene is left open where the match is weak.

>TRBV6-1|TRBJ1-6|TRBD1
CASNLGTGDSPLHF
>TRBV28|TRBJ2-7|.
CASSSRAPTYEQYF
>TRBV12-3/TRBV12-4|TRBJ1-5|.
CASSLVRGLSNQPQHF
>TRBV4-1|TRBJ2-1|TRBD1
CASGTGEPEQFF
>TRBV11-2|TRBJ2-2|.
CASSLSGVGTGELFF
>TRBV3-1|TRBJ1-6|TRBD1
CASSHGHTGVFSPLHF
>TRBV6-5|TRBJ1-1|.
CASSYSGSYEAFF
>TRBV12-3/TRBV12-4|TRBJ1-2|.
CASSKTGFVGGYTF
>TRBV9|TRBJ2-4|TRBD2
CASSVGLGGTSGAIAKNIQYF
>TRBV7-8|TRBJ2-1|TRBD2
CASSLAEAGGSYNEQFF
>TRBV3-1|TRBJ1-1|TRBD1
CASSQVQGTEAFF
>TRBV12-3/TRBV12-4|TRBJ1-6|.
CASSLGSRAHF
>TRBV27|TRBJ2-2|.
CASSLYRVGTGELFF
>TRBV7-3|TRBJ2-1|.
CASSPPGRVINEQFF
>TRBV27|TRBJ2-6|TRBD2
CASSSSPREGPGANVLTF
>TRBV11-3|TRBJ2-1|.
CASSLEFGNEQFF
>TRBV24-1|TRBJ2-7|.
CATSQGSYEQYF
>TRBV29-1|TRBJ2-3|TRBD2
CSAEGLANWDTQYF
>TRBV29-1|TRBJ2-1|.
CSVVEDGHNEQFF
>TRBV29-1|TRBJ2-5|.
CSVPPRSVLQETQYF
>TRBV10-3|TRBJ2-3|.
CAISRGKITGTNTDTQYF
>TRBV9|TRBJ2-1|TRBD2
CASSVATSGRSDEQFF
>TRBV11-2|TRBJ2-3|.
CASSLAPGPLGSDTQYF
>TRBV20-1|TRBJ2-4|.
CSATLLAKNIQYF